These 14 T cell receptor beta chains were sequenced from one sample in a study of blood T cell repertoires in COVID-19. Here immunoSEQ multiplex PCR was the method, and the copy in TCRdb shows in-frame clones only, minus some. The sample includes some 190,000 clones, approximately 85% of them seen just once. The sequenced material came from peripheral blood. The receptors come from a human donor with active or convalescent COVID-19. The donor label of this sample is uncertain.

The rearrangement joins TRBV4-3 to TRBJ2-2; D unclear. V shed 3 bases and J shed 4 bases, with 15 bases lying between them. There are 16 residues in the CDR3. CDR1 and CDR2 from the germline V gene are LGHNA and YSLEER. The CDR3 DNA sequence: TGCGCCAGCAGCCAGTCTGCAACTAAGACCACCGGGGAGCTGTTTTTT. This translates into CASSQSATKTTGELFF.

CDR3 DNA sequence: TGCGCCAGCAGCTTGGCGGGGAGGAGGGATGGCTACACCTTC. Amino acids: CASSLAGRRDGYTF. This sequence joins TRBV5-1 and TRBJ1-2; D unclear. Germline V gene data show CDR1 as SGHRS and CDR2 as YFSETQ. With 0 bases removed from V and 6 bases from J, the gap between germline ends came to 12 bases. This CDR3 spans 14 amino acids.

The rearrangement uses TRBV25-1 and TRBJ2-7; 9 nucleotides match TRBD1. The CDR3 is made up of 15 amino acids. CDR1 and CDR2 from the germline V gene are MGHDK and SYGVNS. With 1 base clipped from V and 3 bases from J, the junction kept 4 bases outside the gene matches. The CDR3 DNA sequence: TGTGCCAGCAGTGAATTTGGGACAGGGAGCTACGAGCAGTACTTC. Encoded protein: CASSEFGTGSYEQYF.

The V gene is TRBV18, the J gene TRBJ2-5, with no clear D. The germline V gene has CDR1 KGHSH and CDR2 LQKENI. This CDR3 contains 14 residues. Trimming cost V 1 base and J 2 bases, with 8 bases left between them. The CDR3 sequence: CASSPRATQETQYF. The CDR3 region has the DNA TGTGCCAGCTCACCACGGGCAACACAAGAGACCCAGTACTTC.

The chain couples TRBV9 to TRBJ2-5; 9 bases are shared with TRBD2. This CDR3 has 15 residues. Germline CDR1 and CDR2: SGDLS and YYNGEE. The V and J ends lost 5 bases and 5 bases, in that order; junction bases with no gene match: 10. CDR3 DNA: TGTGCCAGCAGTGACCCAAGGCGGGAGGGGGAGACCCAGTACTTC. Translation gives CASSDPRREGETQYF.

This chain uses TRBV2 with TRBJ1-5; D remains unclear. The CDR3 totals 12 residues. Trimming removed 2 bases from V and 7 bases from J, with 6 bases in between. Looked up from germline, CDR1 is SNHLY and CDR2 is FYNNEI. The CDR3, as DNA: TGTGCCAGCAGTGAAAAGCGCCAGCCCCAGCATTTT. It translates to CASSEKRQPQHF.

The chain combines TRBV6-5 with TRBJ2-2; TRBD1 aligns across 8 bases. V shed 9 bases, J shed 5 bases, and the junction held 8 bases outside the gene matches. CDR1 and CDR2 from the germline V gene are MNHEY and SVGAGI. The CDR3 runs to 14 residues. CDR3 bases: TGTGCCAGTATCGGACAGGGTCGAACCGGGGAGCTGTTTTTT. Translated: CASIGQGRTGELFF.

V and J are TRBV4-3 and TRBJ1-2; D call uncertain. CDR1 is LGHNA and CDR2 is YSLEER in the germline V gene. The CDR3 spans 17 residues. The V end lost 2 bases, the J end lost 3 bases, and 19 bases lay between the germline ends. CDR3 nucleotides: TGCGCCAGCAGCCAACTGGCGGTCCAAAGGCCGTACTATGGCTACACCTTC. The encoded protein is CASSQLAVQRPYYGYTF.

V gene TRBV6-5 combines with J gene TRBJ1-5, with TRBD1 matching over 12 bases. Germline CDR1 MNHEY, CDR2 SVGAGI. The CDR3 length is 14 residues. V shed 6 bases, J shed 8 bases, and the junction held 5 bases outside the gene matches. The CDR3 protein is CASSRGQGAEPQHF. The CDR3, as DNA: TGTGCCAGCAGCCGGGGACAGGGGGCCGAGCCCCAGCATTTT.

The chain carries TRBV4-1 and TRBJ2-1; TRBD2 matches 7 bases. The V and J ends lost 0 bases and 2 bases, in that order; junction bases with no gene match: 4. Germline loops: CDR1 MGHRA, CDR2 YSYEKL. The CDR3 runs to 16 residues. The CDR3: CASSQEAGVPYNEQFF. DNA of the CDR3: TGCGCCAGCAGCCAAGAGGCGGGAGTCCCCTACAATGAGCAGTTCTTC.

The J gene is TRBJ2-7, the V gene TRBV5-1, with TRBD2 matching 7 bases. After removal of 0 bases from V and 1 base from J, the junction contained 7 bases not matched to a gene. From germline, CDR1 is SGHRS and CDR2 YFSETQ. The CDR3 is 16 amino acids. For the CDR3, the DNA is TGCGCCAGCAGCTTGGAATGGCTAGCGGAGTCCTACGAGCAGTACTTC. This codes for CASSLEWLAESYEQYF.

The V gene is TRBV7-9, the J gene TRBJ2-7, with D maybe TRBD2 (5 bases). Looked up from germline, CDR1 is SEHNR and CDR2 is FQNEAQ (reference sequence). Trimming left V 0 bases short and J 2 bases short, with 5 bases between. The CDR3 contains 13 residues. Written as DNA, the CDR3 is TGTGCCAGCAGCTTAGCCGGGGCCTACGAGCAGTACTTC. It codes for CASSLAGAYEQYF.

V usage is TRBV6-1 and J usage is TRBJ1-5; D is unresolved. Trimming cost V 1 base and J 0 bases, with 7 bases left between them. Germline values: CDR1 MNHNS, CDR2 SASEGT. The CDR3 sequence is 15 residues long. The CDR3 spells CASSEVEYSNQPQHF. DNA for the CDR3: TGTGCCAGCAGTGAAGTGGAGTATAGCAATCAGCCCCAGCATTTT.

The gene calls are TRBV28 and TRBJ2-2; 14 nucleotides match TRBD2. Losses at the gene ends were 10 bases for V and 3 bases for J; bases not matched to a gene: 13. The germline CDR1 and CDR2 sequences are MDHEN and SYDVKM. CDR3 length equals 18 residues. CDR3 amino acids: CAIHETSGRARDTGELFF. CDR3 DNA: TGTGCCATCCATGAGACTAGCGGGAGGGCCCGGGACACCGGGGAGCTGTTTTTT.